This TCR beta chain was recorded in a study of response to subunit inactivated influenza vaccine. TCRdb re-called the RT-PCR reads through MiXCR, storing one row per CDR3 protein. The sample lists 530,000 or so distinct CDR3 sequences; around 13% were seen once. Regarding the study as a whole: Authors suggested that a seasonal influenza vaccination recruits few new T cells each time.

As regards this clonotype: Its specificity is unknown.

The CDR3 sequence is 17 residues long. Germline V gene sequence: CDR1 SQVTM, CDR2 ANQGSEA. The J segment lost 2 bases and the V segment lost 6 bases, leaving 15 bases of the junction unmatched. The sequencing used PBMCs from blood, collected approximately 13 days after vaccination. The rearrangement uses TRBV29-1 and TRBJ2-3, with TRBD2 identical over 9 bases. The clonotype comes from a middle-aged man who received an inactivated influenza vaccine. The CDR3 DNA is TGCAGCGTCCGAGGGATGAGACTAGCGGACCCCACAGATACGCAGTATTTT. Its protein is CSVRGMRLADPTDTQYF.